This TCR beta chain was captured in a study of blood T cell repertoires in COVID-19. Study at large: From the United States, Italy and Spain came samples of acute and convalescent COVID-19.

Germline loops: CDR1 MDHEN, CDR2 SYDVKM. CDR3 length: 15 residues. Germline trimming cut 3 bases from V and 3 bases from J; bases unmatched to any gene: 5. The assay was immunoSEQ multiplex PCR, and TCRdb's table has in-frame clones only and misses some. The repertoire holds over 45,000 clones, 85% seen once, with roughly 12% in the top ten. The sequence came from a human donor in a cohort sampled during active COVID-19. V and J are TRBV28 and TRBJ2-1, with 7 bases identical to TRBD2. Specimen: peripheral blood. CDR3 nucleotide sequence: TGTGCCAGCAGTTTTGGCGGGAGTCTCTACAATGAGCAGTTCTTC. Translating gives CASSFGGSLYNEQFF. The full variable domain, completed using reference TRBV28 and TRBJ2-1, is DVKVTQSSRYLVKRTGEKVFLECVQDMDHENMFWYRQDPGLGLRLIYFSYDVKMKEKGDIPEGYSVSREKKERFSLILESASTNQTSMYLCASSFGGSLYNEQFFGPGTRLTVL.